The sequence of this TCR beta chain was determined in a study of blood T cell repertoires in COVID-19. Across the whole study: Both acute and convalescent COVID-19 samples were obtained from the United States, Italy and Spain.

Generated by immunoSEQ multiplex PCR, the TCRdb table keeps only in-frame clones and is missing some. The profile shows roughly 38,000 clones, around 80% of them singletons. V lost 0 bases, J lost 6 bases, and 6 bases lay in between. From germline, CDR1 is DFQATT and CDR2 SNEGSKA (reference sequence). CDR3 length equals 11 residues. The receptor comes from a man aged 60-69 years with acute or convalescent COVID-19. J is TRBJ2-7 and V is TRBV20-1, with D perhaps matching TRBD1 (6 bases). The sequencing sample was made of peripheral blood. This CDR3 reads CSARETGEQYF. CDR3 DNA sequence: TGCAGTGCTAGAGAGACAGGCGAGCAGTACTTC.